The T cell receptor beta chain described here comes from a study of T cell responses to AZD1222 COVID-19 vaccine. Study-level findings and limits: Nearly half of unique spike-specific TCRs reportedly avoided B.1.351 and B.1.1.7 mutated regions. The donor cohort was predominantly white British with a female majority, and clonal diversity may have been underestimated.

Regarding this clone: Its antigen is undetermined.

Assay used: immunoSEQ multiplex PCR; TCRdb lists only in-frame clones, some missing. Here the sample spans fewer than 150,000 clones, 70% to 90% being singletons. V was clipped by 3 bases and J by 4 bases, with 7 bases between them. The CDR3 has 12 residues. CDR1 and CDR2 (germline): GTSNPN, SVGIG (reference sequence). The receptor was derived from an adult who received the AZD1222 COVID-19 vaccine. The starting material was peripheral blood, obtained 28 days after the second AZD1222 dose. V gene TRBV30 combines with J gene TRBJ2-1; the D is unclear. The CDR3 bases are TGTGCCTGGAGAAACCAGTACAATGAGCAGTTCTTC. Amino acid sequence: CAWRNQYNEQFF. The entire variable domain, with the rest obtained from reference TRBV30 and TRBJ2-1, is as follows: SQTIHQWPATLVQPVGSPLSLECTVEGTSNPNLYWYRQAAGRGLQLLFYSVGIGQISSEVPQNLSASRPQDRQFILSSKKLLLSDSGFYLCAWRNQYNEQFFGPGTRLTVL.